This T cell receptor (beta chain) was recovered during a study of blood T cell repertoires in COVID-19. Study context: PBMCs, B-cell-depleted T cells, or T cells were the source of the cDNA or gDNA that made up the material.

Original analysis: Estimation of nucleated cell counts relied on the amplification of reference gene primers. The table came from immunoSEQ multiplex PCR; TCRdb's copy has only in-frame clones and leaves some out. V and J calls plus clone size are reproduced from that table; the DNA served to infer D and trimming. The sample holds about 200,000 clones; 85% are singletons and the top ten take around 20%. Either two negative PCRs, clearance, or symptom resolution qualified Cohort 3 donors as recovered. Sequenced: PBMCs or T cells enriched from blood (not recorded which). The sequence came from a man between 35 and 55 years old who had recovered from COVID-19.

The CDR3 DNA reads as TGTGCCAGCAGCTTTAGATCAACCACTCGCTACAATGAGCAGTTCTTC. This encodes CASSFRSTTRYNEQFF. V gene TRBV5-8 combines with J gene TRBJ2-1; D uncertain. This CDR3 region has 16 residues. Trimming took off 2 bases at V and 3 bases at J, with 15 bases between the two ends. Germline loops: CDR1 SGHTS, CDR2 YDEGEE.